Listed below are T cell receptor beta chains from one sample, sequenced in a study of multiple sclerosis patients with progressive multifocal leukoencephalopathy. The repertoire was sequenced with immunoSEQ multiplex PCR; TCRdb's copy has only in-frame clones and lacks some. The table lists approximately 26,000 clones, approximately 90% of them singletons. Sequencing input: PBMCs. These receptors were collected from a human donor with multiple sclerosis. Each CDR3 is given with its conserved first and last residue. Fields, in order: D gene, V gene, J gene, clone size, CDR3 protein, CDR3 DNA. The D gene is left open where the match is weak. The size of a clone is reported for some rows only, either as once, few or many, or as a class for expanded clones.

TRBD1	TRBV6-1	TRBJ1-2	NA	CASSGLGQGVNGYTF	TGTGCCAGCAGTGGCTTGGGACAGGGTGTCAATGGCTACACCTTC
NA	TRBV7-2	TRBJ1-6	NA	CASSPGTYNSPLHF	TGTGCCAGCAGCCCCGGGACTTATAATTCACCCCTCCACTTT
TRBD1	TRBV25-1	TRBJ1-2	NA	CASGGQGDYGYTF	TGTGCCAGCGGGGGACAGGGGGACTATGGCTACACCTTC
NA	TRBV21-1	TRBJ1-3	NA	CASSIEWTPSGNTIYF	TGTGCCAGCAGCATAGAATGGACCCCCTCAGGAAACACCATATATTTT
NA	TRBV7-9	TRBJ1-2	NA	CASSPAPFNYGYTF	TGTGCCAGCAGCCCGGCACCTTTTAACTATGGCTACACCTTC
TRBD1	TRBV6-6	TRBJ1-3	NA	CASSNGQGRGNTIYF	TGTGCCAGCAGTAACGGACAGGGCCGTGGAAACACCATATATTTT
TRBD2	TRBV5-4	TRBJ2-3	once	CASSRGGARTDTQYF	TGTGCCAGCAGCCGGGGAGGGGCCCGCACAGATACGCAGTATTTT
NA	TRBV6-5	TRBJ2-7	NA	CASSYSLGNEQYF	TGTGCCAGCAGTTACTCATTAGGGAACGAGCAGTACTTC
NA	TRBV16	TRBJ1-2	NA	CASSQSTDFGYTF	TGTGCCAGCAGCCAGTCGACAGATTTCGGCTACACCTTC
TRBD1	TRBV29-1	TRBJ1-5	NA	CSVTTGVNQPQHF	TGCAGCGTTACCACAGGGGTCAATCAGCCCCAGCATTTT
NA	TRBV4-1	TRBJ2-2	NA	CASSQDRRGVTGELFF	TGCGCCAGCAGCCAAGATAGGCGAGGGGTCACCGGGGAGCTGTTTTTT
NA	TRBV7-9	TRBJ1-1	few	CASSLDDLGAFF	TGTGCCAGCAGCTTAGATGACCTTGGGGCTTTCTTT
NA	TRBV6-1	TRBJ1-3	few	CASSDGYSGNTIYF	TGTGCCAGCAGTGACGGATACTCTGGAAACACCATATATTTT
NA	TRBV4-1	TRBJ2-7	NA	CASSPTRTDQEQYF	TGCGCCAGCAGCCCGACCAGGACTGACCAGGAGCAGTACTTC
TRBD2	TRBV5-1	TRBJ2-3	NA	CASSLVGTSGIGTDTQYF	TGCGCCAGCAGCTTGGTAGGGACTAGCGGGATTGGCACAGATACGCAGTATTTT
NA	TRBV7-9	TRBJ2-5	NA	CASSLGSRGTQYF	TGTGCCAGCAGCTTAGGAAGTCGAGGGACCCAGTACTTC
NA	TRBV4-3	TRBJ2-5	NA	CASSQAQKGETQYF	TGCGCCAGCAGCCAAGCACAGAAGGGAGAGACCCAGTACTTC
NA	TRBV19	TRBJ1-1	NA	CASSMGGREAFF	TGTGCCAGTAGTATGGGGGGGCGGGAAGCTTTCTTT
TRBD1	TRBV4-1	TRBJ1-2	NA	CASSKGRQGRDYGYTF	TGCGCCAGCAGCAAAGGGAGACAGGGGAGAGACTATGGCTACACCTTC
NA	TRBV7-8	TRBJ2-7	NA	CASSLDRPHYEQYF	TGTGCCAGCAGCTTAGACAGGCCCCATTACGAGCAGTACTTC
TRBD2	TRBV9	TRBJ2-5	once	CASSAGLHQETQYF	TGTGCCAGCAGCGCGGGACTACACCAAGAGACCCAGTACTTC
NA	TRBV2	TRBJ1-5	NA	CASSPGVNQPQHF	TGTGCCAGCAGCCCGGGTGTCAATCAGCCCCAGCATTTT
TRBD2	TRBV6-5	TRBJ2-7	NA	CASSHLAGASSEQYF	TGTGCCAGCAGTCACTTAGCGGGGGCCTCTTCCGAGCAGTACTTC
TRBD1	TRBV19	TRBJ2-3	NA	CASRTTGARTDTQYF	TGTGCCAGTAGAACAACAGGGGCGCGCACAGATACGCAGTATTTT
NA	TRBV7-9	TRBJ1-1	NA	CASIRKRENTEAFF	TGTGCCAGCATTCGGAAGAGGGAGAACACTGAAGCTTTCTTT
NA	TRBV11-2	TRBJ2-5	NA	CASSLNFETQYF	TGTGCCAGCAGCCTAAATTTCGAGACCCAGTACTTC
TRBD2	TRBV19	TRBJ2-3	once	CASRLAESTDTQYF	TGTGCCAGCCGACTAGCGGAGAGCACAGATACGCAGTATTTT
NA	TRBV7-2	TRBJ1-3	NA	CASSLARARSSGNTIYF	TGTGCCAGCAGCTTAGCTAGAGCACGGAGCTCTGGAAACACCATATATTTT
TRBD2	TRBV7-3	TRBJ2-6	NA	CASSLSSGNSGANVLTF	TGTGCCAGCAGCTTATCTAGCGGAAACTCTGGGGCCAACGTCCTGACTTTC
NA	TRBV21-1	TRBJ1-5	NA	CASSPGRNQPQHF	TGTGCCAGCAGTCCCGGGAGAAATCAGCCCCAGCATTTT
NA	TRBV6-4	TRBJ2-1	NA	CASSDGSYNEQFF	TGTGCCAGCAGTGACGGCTCCTACAATGAGCAGTTCTTC
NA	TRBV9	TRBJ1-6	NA	CASSPGGVNSPLHF	TGTGCCAGCAGCCCCGGGGGCGTTAATTCACCCCTCCACTTT
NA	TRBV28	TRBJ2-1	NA	CASSLSDSSYNEQFF	TGTGCCAGCAGTTTATCTGACAGCTCCTACAATGAGCAGTTCTTC
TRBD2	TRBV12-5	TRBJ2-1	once	CASGTRTSGGYNEQFF	TGTGCTAGTGGTACACGTACTAGCGGGGGGTACAATGAGCAGTTCTTC
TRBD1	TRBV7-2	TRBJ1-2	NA	CASSLAGGQALQIYGYTF	TGTGCCAGCAGCTTAGCGGGGGGACAGGCACTTCAAATCTATGGCTACACCTTC
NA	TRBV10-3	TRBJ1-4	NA	CAISPKLGGGNEKLFF	TGTGCCATCAGTCCTAAACTGGGGGGGGGTAATGAAAAACTGTTTTTT
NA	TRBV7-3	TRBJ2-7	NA	CASSLTGRTYEQYF	TGTGCCAGCAGCTTAACGGGGCGGACCTACGAGCAGTACTTC
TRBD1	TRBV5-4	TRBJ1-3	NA	CASSLTGASGNTIYF	TGTGCCAGCAGCTTGACAGGGGCCTCTGGAAACACCATATATTTT
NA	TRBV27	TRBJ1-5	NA	CASAHRDGQPQHF	TGTGCCAGCGCCCACAGGGACGGTCAGCCCCAGCATTTT
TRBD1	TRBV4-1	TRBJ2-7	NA	CASSQEGDSSYEQYF	TGCGCCAGCAGCCAAGAGGGGGACAGTTCCTACGAGCAGTACTTC
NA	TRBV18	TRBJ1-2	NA	CASSIEVNSKFSANYGYTF	TGTGCCAGCTCCATAGAGGTTAACAGCAAATTTTCAGCTAACTATGGCTACACCTTC
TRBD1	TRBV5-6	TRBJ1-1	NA	CASSHGQGATEAFF	TGTGCCAGCAGCCACGGACAGGGGGCCACTGAAGCTTTCTTT
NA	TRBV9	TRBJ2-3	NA	CASSGEIRTDTQYF	TGTGCCAGCAGCGGTGAGATTCGCACAGATACGCAGTATTTT
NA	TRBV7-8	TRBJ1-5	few	CASSPIGSNQPQHF	TGTGCCAGCAGCCCGATTGGTAGCAATCAGCCCCAGCATTTT
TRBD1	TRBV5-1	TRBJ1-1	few	CASSPGGGTEAFF	TGCGCCAGCAGCCCAGGGGGCGGCACTGAAGCTTTCTTT
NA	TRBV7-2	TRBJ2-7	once	CASSGGGISYEQYF	TGTGCCAGCAGCGGCGGGGGCATCTCCTACGAGCAGTACTTC
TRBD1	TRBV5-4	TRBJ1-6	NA	CASSLVLGNRGQSGNSPLHF	TGTGCCAGCAGCTTGGTTTTGGGGAACAGGGGGCAATCTGGTAATTCACCCCTCCACTTT
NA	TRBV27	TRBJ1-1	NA	CASSFSRTANTEAFF	TGTGCCAGCAGTTTTAGCAGGACCGCTAACACTGAAGCTTTCTTT
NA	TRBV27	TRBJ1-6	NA	CASSLASRGISYNSPLHF	TGTGCCAGCAGTTTAGCGTCAAGGGGAATCTCCTATAATTCACCCCTCCACTTT
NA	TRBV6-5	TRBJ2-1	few	CASSYGSGGHNEQFF	TGTGCCAGCAGTTACGGGTCGGGGGGCCACAATGAGCAGTTCTTC